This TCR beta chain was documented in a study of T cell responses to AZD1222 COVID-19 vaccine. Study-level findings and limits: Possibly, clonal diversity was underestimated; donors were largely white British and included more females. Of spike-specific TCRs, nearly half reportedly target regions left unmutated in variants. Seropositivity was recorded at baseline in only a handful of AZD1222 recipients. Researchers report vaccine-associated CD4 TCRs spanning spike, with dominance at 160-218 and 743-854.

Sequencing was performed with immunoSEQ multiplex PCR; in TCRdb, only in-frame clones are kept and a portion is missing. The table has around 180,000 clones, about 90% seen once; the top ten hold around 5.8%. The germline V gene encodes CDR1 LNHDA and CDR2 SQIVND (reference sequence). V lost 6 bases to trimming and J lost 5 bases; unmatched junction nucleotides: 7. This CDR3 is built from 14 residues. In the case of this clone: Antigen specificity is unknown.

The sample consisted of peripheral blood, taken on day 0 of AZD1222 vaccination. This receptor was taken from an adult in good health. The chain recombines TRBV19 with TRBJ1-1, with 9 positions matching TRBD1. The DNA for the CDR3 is TGTGCCAGTAGCCCCACAGGGGGCCGGACTGAAGCTTTCTTT. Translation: CASSPTGGRTEAFF. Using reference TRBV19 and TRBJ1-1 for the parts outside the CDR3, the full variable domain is DGGITQSPKYLFRKEGQNVTLSCEQNLNHDAMYWYRQDPGQGLRLIYYSQIVNDFQKGDIAEGYSVSREKKESFPLTVTSAQKNPTAFYLCASSPTGGRTEAFFGQGTRLTVV.